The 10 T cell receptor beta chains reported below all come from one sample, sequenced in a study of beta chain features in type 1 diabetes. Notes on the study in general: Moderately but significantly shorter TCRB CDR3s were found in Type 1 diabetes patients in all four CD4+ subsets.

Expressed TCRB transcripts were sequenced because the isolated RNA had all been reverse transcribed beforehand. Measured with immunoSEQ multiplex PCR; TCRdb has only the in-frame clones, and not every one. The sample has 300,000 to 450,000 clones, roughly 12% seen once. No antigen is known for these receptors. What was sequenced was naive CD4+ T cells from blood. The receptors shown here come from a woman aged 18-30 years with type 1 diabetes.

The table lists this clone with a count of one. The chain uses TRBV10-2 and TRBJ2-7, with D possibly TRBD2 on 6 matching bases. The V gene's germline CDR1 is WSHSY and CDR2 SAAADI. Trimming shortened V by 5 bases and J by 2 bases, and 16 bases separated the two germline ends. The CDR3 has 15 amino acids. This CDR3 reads CASSRPVGGTYEQYF. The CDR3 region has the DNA TGCGCCAGCAGTCGCCCCGTTGGGGGGACCTACGAGCAGTACTTC.

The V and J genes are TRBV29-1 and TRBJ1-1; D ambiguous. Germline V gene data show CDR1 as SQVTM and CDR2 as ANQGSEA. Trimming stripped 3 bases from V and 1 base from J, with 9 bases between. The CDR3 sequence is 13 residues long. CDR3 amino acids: CSVEQTQNTEAFF. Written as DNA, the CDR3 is TGCAGCGTTGAGCAAACACAGAACACTGAAGCTTTCTTT.

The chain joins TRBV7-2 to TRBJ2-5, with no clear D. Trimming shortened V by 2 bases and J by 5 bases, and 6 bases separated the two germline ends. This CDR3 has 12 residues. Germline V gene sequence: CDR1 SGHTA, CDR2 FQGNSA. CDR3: CASSLLRETQYF. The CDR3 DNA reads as TGTGCCAGCAGCTTACTGCGGGAGACCCAGTACTTC.

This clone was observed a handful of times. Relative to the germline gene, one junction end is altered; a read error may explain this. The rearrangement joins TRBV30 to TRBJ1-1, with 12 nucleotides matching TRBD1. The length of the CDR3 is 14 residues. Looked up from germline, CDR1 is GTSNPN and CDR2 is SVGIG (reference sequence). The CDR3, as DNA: TGTGCCTGGAGTGTGCGCCGGGACAGGGGGCGTATGGTGTGG. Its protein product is CAWSVRRDRGRMVW.

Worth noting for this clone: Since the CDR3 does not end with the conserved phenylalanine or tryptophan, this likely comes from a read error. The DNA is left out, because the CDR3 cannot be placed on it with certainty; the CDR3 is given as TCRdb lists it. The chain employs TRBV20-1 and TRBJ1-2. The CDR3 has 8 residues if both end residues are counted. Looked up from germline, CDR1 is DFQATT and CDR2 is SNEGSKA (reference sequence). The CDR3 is CSARDGTV.

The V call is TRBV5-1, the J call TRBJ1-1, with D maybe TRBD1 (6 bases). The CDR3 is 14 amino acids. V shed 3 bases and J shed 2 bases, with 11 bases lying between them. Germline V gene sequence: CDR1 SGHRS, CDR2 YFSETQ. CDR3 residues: CASSSWTDNTEAFF. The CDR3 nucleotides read TGCGCCAGCAGCTCCTGGACAGACAACACTGAAGCTTTCTTT.

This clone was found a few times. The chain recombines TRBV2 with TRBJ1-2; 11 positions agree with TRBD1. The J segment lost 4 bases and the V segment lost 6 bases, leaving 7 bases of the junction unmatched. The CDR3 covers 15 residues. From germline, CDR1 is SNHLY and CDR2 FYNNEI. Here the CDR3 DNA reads TGTGCCAGCAGAGCCGGGACAGGGGGACGCTATGGCTACACCTTC. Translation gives CASRAGTGGRYGYTF. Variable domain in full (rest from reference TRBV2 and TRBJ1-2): EPEVTQTPSHQVTQMGQEVILRCVPISNHLYFYWYRQILGQKVEFLVSFYNNEISEKSEIFDDQFSVERPDGSNFTLKIRSTKLEDSAMYFCASRAGTGGRYGYTFGSGTRLTVV.

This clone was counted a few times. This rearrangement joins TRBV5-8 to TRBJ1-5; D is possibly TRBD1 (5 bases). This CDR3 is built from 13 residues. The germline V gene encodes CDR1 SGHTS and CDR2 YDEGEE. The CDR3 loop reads CASGGYSNQPQHF. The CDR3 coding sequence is TGTGCAAGCGGGGGGTATAGCAATCAGCCCCAGCATTTT. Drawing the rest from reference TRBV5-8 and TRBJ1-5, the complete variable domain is EAGVTQSPTHLIKTRGQQATLRCSPISGHTSVYWYQQALGLGLQFLLWYDEGEERNRGNFPPRFSGRQFPNYSSELNVNALELEDSALYLCASGGYSNQPQHFGDGTRLSIL.

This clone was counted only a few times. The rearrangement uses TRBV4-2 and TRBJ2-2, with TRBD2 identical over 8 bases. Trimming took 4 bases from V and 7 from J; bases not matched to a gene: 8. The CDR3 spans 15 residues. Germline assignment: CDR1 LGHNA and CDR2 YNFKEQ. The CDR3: CASSRATGGLGELFF. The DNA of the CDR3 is TGTGCCAGCAGCCGGGCAACGGGAGGGCTCGGGGAGCTGTTTTTT.

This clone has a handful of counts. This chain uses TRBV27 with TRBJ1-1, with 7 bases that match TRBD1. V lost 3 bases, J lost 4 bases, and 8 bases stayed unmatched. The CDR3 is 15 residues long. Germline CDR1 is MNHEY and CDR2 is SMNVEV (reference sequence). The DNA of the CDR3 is TGTGCCAGCAGTTTCCTGCACAGGGGAGGCACTGAAGCTTTCTTT. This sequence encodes CASSFLHRGGTEAFF.